Below are 15 T cell receptor beta chains sequenced from a single sample in a study of blood T cell repertoires in COVID-19. The assay was immunoSEQ multiplex PCR, and TCRdb's table has in-frame clones only and misses some. The repertoire includes 300,000 to 350,000 clones, around 90% of them detected once, and roughly 2.3% sits in the top ten. Sequences were obtained from peripheral blood. These receptors all come from a man younger than 35 with active or convalescent COVID-19.

The CDR3 loop is CASSAGEMPQHF. The CDR3 nucleotides read TGTGCCAGCAGCGCAGGGGAAATGCCCCAGCATTTT. This chain uses TRBV12-3 or TRBV12-4 with TRBJ1-5; D may be TRBD1 (6 bases). CDR3 length equals 12 residues. V lost 6 bases, J lost 9 bases, and 12 bases lay in between.

This clone was found a few times. The chain is built from TRBV6-6 and TRBJ2-3; D possibly corresponds to TRBD2 (5 bases). Trimming pared 8 bases from V and 5 bases from J, leaving 17 bases between. The length of the CDR3 is 14 residues. The germline CDR1 and CDR2 sequences are MNHNY and SVGAGI (reference sequence). The CDR3: CASADSVEGDTQYF. Here the CDR3 DNA reads TGTGCCAGCGCTGATTCTGTCGAGGGAGATACGCAGTATTTT.

This chain connects TRBV15 to TRBJ2-6; 10 nucleotides agree with TRBD1. This CDR3 spans 18 amino acids. After removal of 0 bases from V and 2 bases from J, the junction contained 4 bases not matched to a gene. Germline values: CDR1 LNHNV, CDR2 YYDKDF (reference sequence). The CDR3 bases are TGTGCCACCAGCAGAGACCGACAGGGGGCCCCTGGGGCCAACGTCCTGACTTTC. This translates into CATSRDRQGAPGANVLTF.

V gene TRBV11-2 combines with J gene TRBJ1-6; 9 nucleotides match TRBD1. V lost 3 bases, J lost 7 bases, and 13 bases stayed unmatched. Germline assignment: CDR1 SGHAT and CDR2 FQNNGV. The CDR3 has 18 residues. The CDR3: CASSLFGTGLGGNSPLHF. In nucleotides, the CDR3 is TGTGCCAGCAGCTTGTTCGGGACAGGGTTGGGGGGCAATTCACCCCTCCACTTT.

The V and J genes are TRBV6-5 and TRBJ2-7; D is unresolved. This CDR3 is 12 amino acids long. From germline, CDR1 is MNHEY and CDR2 SVGAGI. V lost 5 bases, J lost 2 bases, and 7 bases lay in between. CDR3 DNA sequence: TGTGCCAGCAGTAACACAGCCTACGAGCAGTACTTC. Protein sequence: CASSNTAYEQYF.

This clone was seen only once. V usage is TRBV20-1 and J usage is TRBJ1-2; no reliable D call. The germline V gene has CDR1 DFQATT and CDR2 SNEGSKA (reference sequence). CDR3 length equals 11 residues. Trimming removed 1 base from V and 6 bases from J, with 6 bases in between. The CDR3 region is CSARVADGYTF. In DNA, the CDR3 is TGCAGTGCTAGAGTGGCGGATGGCTACACCTTC.

The chain links TRBV27 to TRBJ2-1, with D possibly matching TRBD2 (5 bases). V shed 7 bases and J shed 3 bases, with 28 bases lying between them. This CDR3 spans 19 amino acids. Looked up from germline, CDR1 is MNHEY and CDR2 is SMNVEV (reference sequence). CDR3: CASILYSQVIAGFYNEQFF. The DNA for the CDR3 is TGTGCCAGCATTCTATATTCCCAGGTTATCGCGGGCTTCTACAATGAGCAGTTCTTC.

The chain employs TRBV29-1 and TRBJ1-1; the match to TRBD1 covers 7 bases. The CDR3 covers 13 residues. The V gene end was trimmed by 2 bases and the J gene end by 1 base; junction bases not matched to a gene: 1. The V gene's germline CDR1 is SQVTM and CDR2 ANQGSEA. The CDR3 reads CSVERDRNTEAFF. CDR3 sequence (DNA): TGCAGCGTTGAAAGGGACAGGAACACTGAAGCTTTCTTT.

The rearrangement uses TRBV27 and TRBJ1-1, with D uncertain. CDR1 is MNHEY, CDR2 SMNVEV, per germline (reference sequence). The CDR3 sequence is 13 residues long. V shed 5 bases and J shed 2 bases, with 9 bases lying between them. The CDR3 protein is CASSITLNTEAFF. The CDR3 DNA reads as TGTGCCAGCAGTATCACTCTTAACACTGAAGCTTTCTTT.

This rearrangement joins TRBV18 to TRBJ2-3; D is uncertain. CDR1 is KGHSH, CDR2 LQKENI, per germline. The CDR3 has 18 amino acids. The V and J ends lost 5 bases and 2 bases respectively, with 23 bases between them. The CDR3 loop reads CASSTSSSKTEDTDTQYF. Here the CDR3 DNA reads TGTGCCAGCTCAACCAGTAGTTCAAAAACTGAGGACACAGATACGCAGTATTTT. Filled out from reference TRBV18 and TRBJ2-3, the complete variable domain reads NAGVMQNPRHLVRRRGQEARLRCSPMKGHSHVYWYRQLPEEGLKFMVYLQKENIIDESGMPKERFSAEFPKEGPSILRIQQVVRGDSAAYFCASSTSSSKTEDTDTQYFGPGTRLTVL.

This clone has just one count. The chain uses TRBV29-1 and TRBJ1-1; the D is unclear. Trimming shortened V by 4 bases and J by 1 base, and 10 bases separated the two germline ends. The CDR3 runs to 13 residues. Germline values: CDR1 SQVTM, CDR2 ANQGSEA. CDR3 region: CSVVSMRNTEAFF. CDR3 coding DNA: TGCAGCGTTGTCTCAATGAGGAACACTGAAGCTTTCTTT.

The chain is built from TRBV9 and TRBJ1-6; the match to TRBD1 covers 8 bases. Per germline, CDR1 SGDLS and CDR2 YYNGEE. Germline trimming cut 4 bases from V and 0 bases from J; bases unmatched to any gene: 6. This CDR3 has 17 amino acids. For the CDR3, the DNA is TGTGCCAGCAGCCCGAGGGACAGGCGCTCCTATAATTCACCCCTCCACTTT. Its protein product is CASSPRDRRSYNSPLHF.

This rearrangement joins TRBV7-9 to TRBJ2-7, with 12 bases that match TRBD1. The CDR3 has 15 amino acids. Germline CDR1 is SEHNR and CDR2 is FQNEAQ (reference sequence). With V trimmed by 3 bases and J by 2 bases, 2 bases remained unmatched. CDR3 nucleotide sequence: TGTGCCAGCAGCTTGGGACAGGGGGCACCCTACGAGCAGTACTTC. Translated: CASSLGQGAPYEQYF.

V gene TRBV9 combines with J gene TRBJ1-1, with D uncertain. The CDR3 is made up of 17 amino acids. The V end lost 3 bases, the J end lost 0 bases, and 18 bases lay between the germline ends. Germline loops: CDR1 SGDLS, CDR2 YYNGEE. The DNA of the CDR3 is TGTGCCAGCAGCGCGACGGGGAACTTAATCATGAACACTGAAGCTTTCTTT. As protein: CASSATGNLIMNTEAFF.

The chain is built from TRBV9 and TRBJ2-5; a weak D match, TRBD2 (5 bases). This CDR3 comprises 14 residues. Germline CDR1 and CDR2: SGDLS and YYNGEE. The V gene lost 7 bases and the J gene lost 5 bases, with 18 bases spanning the gap. CDR3 in DNA: TGTGCCAGCGAACCGGAGGACGGATCGGAGACCCAGTACTTC. Its protein is CASEPEDGSETQYF.